The sequence of this T cell receptor beta chain was determined in a study of tissue T cells after allogeneic stem cell transplantation (dated by TCRdb to 2022 to 2024). Background on the whole study: TCR beta repertoires were profiled across many tissues obtained from research autopsies of patients with and without GVHD, as well as in mouse models of GVHD. The human arm was a prospective observational study without blinding or randomization.

General study outcomes and caveats: Within patients, how anatomically similar the tissues were was a key factor in shaping TCR repertoire composition, regardless of disease or transplant status. Which tissue TCRs were alloreactive or antigen-specific was not determined in the study, and some of the clones might have been host cells that persisted. In both patients and mice, T cells from blood and spleen covered only a limited part of the TCR repertoire found in tissues. The patient cohort was small and varied clinically, and sampling depth was recognized as a limitation. Not many T cell clones showed up in more than one patient, yet clustering based on motifs uncovered repertoire signatures that were shared across patients in a tissue-specific way.

The intended sense of this specimen's time point label: mouse harvest day 14 after allogeneic transplant. Mouse grafts consisting of 10^7 T-cell-depleted bone marrow cells combined with 10^6 splenic CD5+ T cells were administered by tail vein injection. GVHD in mice was modeled with a major MHC-mismatch B6 (H2b) into BALB/c (H2d) model, and tissues were profiled at day 7 or 14. On day 7 or 14 post-transplant, mouse tissues and retro-orbital blood were harvested with separate sterile tools for each animal, and livers were flushed beforehand. Before genomic DNA isolation with the DNeasy Blood & Tissue Kit, mouse tissues were minced with razor blades in buffered saline. From the cysteine up to the phenylalanine, the CDR3 has a length of 13 residues. The CDR3 was read in part: 36 bases, with the frame set at base 1. V lost 2 bases and J lost 5 bases; the stretch between them is 8 bases long. CDR1 and CDR2 are read off the germline V gene (reference sequence) as KGHPV and FQNQEV.

This clone has more than one count but fewer than ten. Its specific antigen is unknown. Gene names, together with germline sequences, are murine for this receptor. The read terminates 1 residue before the CDR3 end, so the remaining end is supplied by the germline J gene. The receptor library was made with the immunoSEQ multiplex PCR assay. Adaptive Biotechnologies performed TCRbeta CDR3 sequencing at survey depth and reported CDR3 sequences, V/J genes, productive frequency, and template counts. TCR beta CDR3 regions were amplified from genomic DNA instead of RNA. On the authors' methods: Jensen-Shannon divergence served to quantify pairwise repertoire overlap between tissues, with 0 meaning identical and 1 meaning complete divergence. Tissues were clustered by single-linkage agglomerative hierarchical clustering of pairwise JSD values, and the clustering results were displayed as dendrograms. GLIPH2 was applied to all patient samples using simulation_depth 1000, kmer_min_depth 3, and cdr3_length_cutoff 8, and only groups with more than two unique CDR3s were retained. In a standardized tissue-overlap score, Jaccard GLIPH-group overlap across patients was extrapolated to a standard repertoire size of 1000 clones. Linear mixed-effect models, with tissue included as a fixed effect and individual included as a random effect, were used to assess associations of diversity with clinical or experimental variables. In TCRdb, the immuneACCESS table is reduced to in-frame sequences with V and J assigned. These tables do not hold every clone; where another copy was compared, an unresolved V gene accounts for under half, and the others remain unexplained. The V and J calls and clone size come from that table; D and trimming were worked out from the DNA. This sample holds just over 3,000 clones; around 45% were observed only once. Of the sample, approximately 32% is held by the ten largest clones.

The chain joins TRBV26 to TRBJ2-4; the D region possibly corresponds to TRBD1 (6 bases align). The source material was gut tissue. The sequence was collected from a female BALB/c mouse given C57BL/6 T cells with graft-versus-host disease after an allogeneic hematopoietic cell transplant. The CDR3 amino acid sequence is: CASSLRRGNTLYF. CDR3 DNA (partial): TGTGCCAGCAGTCTGCGCAGGGGAAACACCTTGTAC.